Presented here are 17 T cell receptor beta chains from one specimen sequenced in a study of B cell selection in AIRE deficiency. Only in-frame clones appear in the TCRdb table, and some are missing; sequencing was by immunoSEQ multiplex PCR. The sample records tens of thousands of clones, roughly 96% being singletons. CD4+CD127+ cells were sorted as the conventional CD4 T cells. The sequenced sample was CD4+CD127+ conventional T cells sorted from PBMCs. These TCRs come from a human donor in good health.

The J gene is TRBJ2-3, the V gene TRBV5-1; D may be TRBD1 (6 bases). This CDR3 is 16 amino acids long. Germline V gene sequence: CDR1 SGHRS, CDR2 YFSETQ. V lost 3 bases and J lost 7, with 21 bases in between. The CDR3 is CASSSGSRDTINTQYF. CDR3 in DNA: TGCGCCAGCAGCTCGGGGAGTCGGGACACGATAAATACGCAGTATTTT.

V and J are TRBV29-1 and TRBJ2-5; no reliable D call. With 3 bases removed from V and 5 bases from J, the gap between germline ends came to 7 bases. CDR3 length equals 11 residues. Germline CDR1 SQVTM, CDR2 ANQGSEA. In DNA, the CDR3 is TGCAGCGTTGAGGCCGGGGAGACCCAGTACTTC. Encoded protein: CSVEAGETQYF.

V and J are TRBV28 and TRBJ2-1, with TRBD2 matching 13 bases. Germline values: CDR1 MDHEN, CDR2 SYDVKM. This CDR3 is 14 amino acids long. The ends lost 5 bases at V and 8 bases at J; junction bases unmatched: 3. DNA of the CDR3: TGTGCCAGCAGTCGACTAGCGGGAGGATATGAGCAGTTCTTC. Protein product: CASSRLAGGYEQFF.

This chain joins TRBV7-3 and TRBJ2-1; 8 bases map to TRBD1. This CDR3 region has 15 residues. Germline lookup yields CDR1 SGHTA and CDR2 FQGTGA. V shed 5 bases and J 3 bases; nucleotides not matched to a gene: 6. The CDR3 DNA follows: TGTGCCAGCAGCCCAAGACAGGGGAACTACAATGAGCAGTTCTTC. This sequence encodes CASSPRQGNYNEQFF.

The chain has TRBV11-3 and TRBJ2-7; the D gene could be TRBD1 or TRBD2 (6 bases each). Trimming took off 5 bases at V and 5 bases at J, with 16 bases between the two ends. The CDR3 runs 14 residues. CDR1 is SGHNT and CDR2 is YENEEA in the germline V gene. This CDR3 reads CASSRGEARDEQYF. DNA of the CDR3: TGTGCCAGCAGCAGGGGGGAGGCGCGGGACGAGCAGTACTTC.

The table lists this clone with a count of one. This chain uses TRBV15 with TRBJ2-1; D gene unclear. This CDR3 has 12 residues. V shed 2 bases and J shed 7 bases, with 6 bases lying between them. Germline V gene sequence: CDR1 LNHNV, CDR2 YYDKDF (reference sequence). CDR3 bases: TGTGCCACCAGCAGAAACCAGAATGAGCAGTTCTTC. Amino acid sequence: CATSRNQNEQFF.

The chain recombines TRBV7-2 with TRBJ2-3; 7 positions match TRBD2. V lost 5 bases to trimming and J lost 1 base; unmatched junction nucleotides: 6. Germline V lookup: CDR1 SGHTA, CDR2 FQGNSA. The CDR3 contains 15 residues. CDR3 in DNA: TGTGCCAGCAGCGCTCCGGCGGGGGGCACAGATACGCAGTATTTT. It codes for CASSAPAGGTDTQYF.

This clone occurred a few times. The chain combines TRBV4-2 with TRBJ1-2; D is perhaps TRBD1 (5 bases). The germline V and J ends were trimmed by 6 bases and 6 bases, with 11 bases remaining between them. Germline V gene lookup returns CDR1 LGHNA and CDR2 YNFKEQ. The CDR3 loop spans 12 amino acids. The CDR3 is CASSRDGDGYTF. Here the CDR3 DNA reads TGTGCCAGCAGTCGGGACGGCGATGGCTACACCTTC.

The chain links TRBV9 to TRBJ1-6; D not resolved. V was trimmed by 3 bases and J by 6 bases, leaving 10 bases between them. This CDR3 region has 14 residues. Looked up from germline, CDR1 is SGDLS and CDR2 is YYNGEE. The CDR3 nucleotides read TGTGCCAGCAGCGAGGGATTGGGTAATTCACCCCTCCACTTT. Its protein product is CASSEGLGNSPLHF. The full variable domain, in which reference TRBV9 and TRBJ1-6 provide the parts outside the CDR3, is DSGVTQTPKHLITATGQRVTLRCSPRSGDLSVYWYQQSLDQGLQFLIQYYNGEERAKGNILERFSAQQFPDLHSELNLSSLELGDSALYFCASSEGLGNSPLHFGNGTRLTVT.

The rearrangement links TRBV7-2 to TRBJ1-1; D remains ambiguous. CDR1 and CDR2 (germline): SGHTA, FQGNSA. V was cut by 6 bases and J by 6 bases, with 14 bases left in between. This CDR3 comprises 13 residues. The CDR3 loop reads CASSPIRAPEAFF. In nucleotides, the CDR3 is TGTGCCAGCAGTCCGATAAGGGCCCCTGAAGCTTTCTTT.

The J gene is TRBJ2-6, the V gene TRBV19; D is tentatively TRBD1 or TRBD2 (5 bases each). The CDR3 is 18 residues long. V was clipped by 3 bases and J by 1 base, with 16 bases between them. CDR1 is LNHDA, CDR2 SQIVND, per germline (reference sequence). CDR3 sequence (DNA): TGTGCCAGTAGTATCAAGGGGACCAGCCAATCTGGGGCCAACGTCCTGACTTTC. It codes for CASSIKGTSQSGANVLTF.

V gene TRBV5-4 combines with J gene TRBJ1-3; no clear D. This CDR3 is built from 13 residues. V lost 3 bases to trimming and J lost 0 bases, with 4 bases between them. Germline CDR1 reads SGHNT; CDR2 reads YYREEE (reference sequence). The CDR3 DNA follows: TGTGCCAGCAGCTCTCTCTCTGGAAACACCATATATTTT. This codes for CASSSLSGNTIYF.

V is TRBV6-5 and J is TRBJ2-7; a weak D match, TRBD2 (6 bases). Trimming stripped 4 bases from V and 0 bases from J, with 13 bases between. The CDR3 is 15 residues long. The germline CDR1 and CDR2 sequences are MNHEY and SVGAGI. The CDR3 loop reads CASSSSVGSSYEQYF. The CDR3 bases are TGTGCCAGCAGTTCTAGCGTAGGAAGCTCCTACGAGCAGTACTTC.

The rearrangement joins TRBV7-2 to TRBJ2-2; possibly TRBD2 for D (6 bases). The germline CDR1 and CDR2 sequences are SGHTA and FQGNSA. The V end lost 2 bases, the J end lost 5 bases, and 15 bases lay between the germline ends. The CDR3 totals 16 residues. The CDR3 loop reads CASSLMGEADTGELFF. The CDR3 DNA reads TGTGCCAGCAGCTTAATGGGGGAGGCTGATACCGGGGAGCTGTTTTTT.

The CDR3 DNA is TGTGCCAGCAGCTTTCGACTAGCGGGGGGATCAGATACGCAGTATTTT. It yields the protein CASSFRLAGGSDTQYF. The gene calls are TRBV7-6 and TRBJ2-3; TRBD2 agrees at 13 bases. Unmatched junction bases numbered 4, after V lost 3 bases and J lost 4 bases. Germline V CDR1 and CDR2: SGHVS, FNYEAQ. The CDR3 extends over 16 amino acids.

The genes are TRBV9 and TRBJ2-7; the D is unclear. V shed 4 bases and J shed 0 bases, with 11 bases lying between them. The germline CDR1 and CDR2 sequences are SGDLS and YYNGEE. The CDR3 is 14 residues long. This CDR3 reads CASSLAMNSYEQYF. The CDR3 bases are TGTGCCAGCAGCCTCGCGATGAACTCCTACGAGCAGTACTTC.

The chain has TRBV28 and TRBJ1-2; TRBD1 is a possible D gene (6 bases). The germline gives CDR1 MDHEN, CDR2 SYDVKM. The CDR3 extends over 12 amino acids. V was clipped by 10 bases and J by 4 bases, with 13 bases between them. The CDR3 region has the DNA TGTGCCACAGGGGAGGAAGTCTATGGCTACACCTTC. Its protein is CATGEEVYGYTF.